This TCR beta chain emerged from a study of cytomegalovirus exposure and HLA in healthy donors. Findings and caveats of the study: As a later analysis revealed, most CMV-associated TCR beta chains appeared HLA-restricted. TCR beta chain V- and J-gene trimming was linked, in a later analysis, to a missense variant in DCLRE1C.

PCR involved 60 Vbeta and 13 Jbeta primers. The assay was immunoSEQ multiplex PCR, and TCRdb's table has in-frame clones only and misses some. The sample holds 45,000 to 70,000 clones, 82% seen once. This clone was recorded once. Its antigen is not identified. This CDR3 is 16 amino acids long. V was shortened by 0 bases and J by 1 base, with 12 bases between the two germline ends. CDR1 is SGDLS and CDR2 is YYNGEE in the germline V gene. Material: PBMCs. J is TRBJ2-3 and V is TRBV9, with D possibly matching TRBD2 (7 bases). This clonotype originated in a man aged 25-40 years in good health and CMV-seronegative. The chain's CDR3 is CASSVVGGGGTDTQYF. The CDR3, as DNA: TGTGCCAGCAGCGTAGTAGGGGGGGGAGGCACAGATACGCAGTATTTT.